This T cell receptor beta chain was sequenced in a study of control samples from healthy donors and cancer patients. In its sample, this clone was seen once. V lost 3 bases to trimming and J lost 6 bases, with 9 bases between them. The CDR3 runs to 12 residues. Looked up from germline, CDR1 is DFQATT and CDR2 is SNEGSKA (reference sequence). Clones were read by immunoSEQ multiplex PCR, and TCRdb kept only the in-frame ones, dropping some. Among 200,000 to 250,000 clones listed, roughly 94% were seen once. The sequencing sample was made of blood. The TCR sequence derives from a man aged 45 to 65 in good health. The V call is TRBV20-1, the J call TRBJ1-5; D is uncertain. The CDR3 is CSASGVPQPQHF. Here the CDR3 DNA reads TGCAGTGCTAGTGGTGTCCCTCAGCCCCAGCATTTT.